The clone carrying this T cell receptor beta chain was observed a few times. As yet, its antigen is unknown. cDNA molecules, individually, were tagged with unique molecular identifiers. TCRdb recomputed calls from the 5' RACE reads with MiXCR, one row per CDR3 protein. The sample contains about 61,000 distinct CDR3 sequences, 9.5% to 15% of which appear only once. The CDR3 runs to 14 residues. CDR1 is SGHTA, CDR2 FQGTGA, per germline. V dropped 5 bases and J dropped 3 bases, with 13 bases sitting between them. This sample is part of a study of early T cells in non-severe SARS-CoV-2 infection. Whole-study context: Unsorted whole blood bulk RNA was sequenced, with unpaired chains.

Whole-study findings and limits: VDJdb matches were skewed toward anti-spike CD8 T cell responses.

This receptor was obtained from an adult who was a healthcare worker with PCR-confirmed SARS-CoV-2 infection or an uninfected control (not recorded which). The donor label of this sample is uncertain. The chain couples TRBV7-3 to TRBJ1-1, with D possibly TRBD1 on 5 matching bases. The sequencing here drew on whole blood, taken at baseline. CDR3 loop: CASSPRAGDTEAFF. The CDR3 DNA reads TGTGCCAGCAGCCCCCGGGCGGGGGACACTGAAGCTTTCTTT.